This passage covers 31 T cell receptor beta chains from one sample sequenced in a study of blood T cell repertoires in COVID-19. TCRdb's copy holds only in-frame clones and misses some; the assay was immunoSEQ multiplex PCR. The table lists some 130,000 clones, about 87% of them singletons. The sample comprised peripheral blood. Source of these receptors: a woman aged 55 to 70 with acute or convalescent COVID-19.

This chain links TRBV6-5 with TRBJ1-2; unclear D gene. V was clipped by 5 bases and J by 7 bases, with 14 bases between them. Germline loops: CDR1 MNHEY, CDR2 SVGAGI. The CDR3 length is 13 residues. The CDR3, as DNA: TGTGCCAGCAGTCTCGACCTGGGCCGTGGCTACACCTTC. Residues: CASSLDLGRGYTF.

This chain uses TRBV3-1 (or the pseudogene TRBV3-2) with TRBJ2-1; 13 positions agree with TRBD2. The V and J ends lost 1 base and 11 bases, in that order; junction bases with no gene match: 23. This CDR3 contains 21 residues. Per the germline V gene, CDR1 is LGHDT and CDR2 is YNNKEL (reference sequence). The CDR3 coding sequence is TGTGCCAGCAGCCAAGTAATGAGTCCGGGACTAGCGGGGTTCGGGGACCGAAAGCAGTTCTTC. Protein sequence: CASSQVMSPGLAGFGDRKQFF.

The table lists this clone with a few counts. The J gene is TRBJ2-5, the V gene TRBV14; possible D gene TRBD2, 6 bases. This CDR3 contains 14 residues. Germline values: CDR1 SGHDN, CDR2 FVKESK. V lost 8 bases and J 0 bases, leaving 13 bases between the germline ends. CDR3 sequence: CASSSRDYQETQYF. The CDR3 DNA reads as TGTGCCAGCTCTAGCCGGGACTACCAAGAGACCCAGTACTTC.

This clone is a singleton in its sample. This rearrangement joins TRBV6-6 to TRBJ1-2; 7 bases are a match to TRBD1. The germline V gene encodes CDR1 MNHNY and CDR2 SVGAGI (reference sequence). V lost 5 bases, J lost 7 bases, and 7 bases stayed unmatched. This CDR3 is 13 amino acids long. The CDR3 region has the DNA TGTGCCAGCAGTGCACAGGGGCCCACTGGCTACACCTTC. Its translation is CASSAQGPTGYTF.

This clone has more than one count but fewer than ten. The chain has TRBV5-1 and TRBJ1-3; D gene uncertain. The germline V and J ends were trimmed by 4 bases and 0 bases, with 5 bases remaining between them. Germline V lookup: CDR1 SGHRS, CDR2 YFSETQ. The CDR3 has 13 amino acids. The CDR3 bases are TGCGCCAGCAGCCCTCTCTCTGGAAACACCATATATTTT. Amino acids: CASSPLSGNTIYF.

The gene calls are TRBV6-6 and TRBJ1-1; D possibly corresponds to TRBD1 (5 bases). The CDR3 contains 14 residues. From germline, CDR1 is MNHNY and CDR2 SVGAGI (reference sequence). Trimming cost V 7 bases and J 2 bases, with 14 bases left between them. Here the CDR3 DNA reads TGTGCCAGCACCCCCAACAGGCTTAACACTGAAGCTTTCTTT. It codes for CASTPNRLNTEAFF.

The chain joins TRBV9 to TRBJ1-6; TRBD1 agrees at 12 bases. The V gene end was trimmed by 3 bases and the J gene end by 6 bases; junction bases not matched to a gene: 4. Germline V CDR1 and CDR2: SGDLS, YYNGEE. The CDR3 runs to 16 residues. CDR3 in amino acids: CASSEGTGGLNSPLHF. The CDR3 DNA is TGTGCCAGCAGCGAGGGGACAGGGGGCCTTAATTCACCCCTCCACTTT.

The genes are TRBV3-1 (or the pseudogene TRBV3-2) and TRBJ2-1; TRBD2 matches at 9 bases. V trimming: 4 bases; J trimming: 6 bases; junction bases outside the gene matches: 10. CDR1 is LGHDT, CDR2 YNNKEL, per germline (reference sequence). The CDR3 covers 16 residues. CDR3 protein: CASSRGGARMVNEQFF. CDR3 DNA sequence: TGTGCCAGCAGCCGCGGGGGGGCACGAATGGTCAATGAGCAGTTCTTC.

V is TRBV7-9 and J is TRBJ2-7; 10 nucleotides agree with TRBD2. The CDR3 is 13 amino acids. The germline gives CDR1 SEHNR, CDR2 FQNEAQ (reference sequence). V shed 4 bases and J 9 bases; nucleotides not matched to a gene: 6. Here the CDR3 reads CASSSSGSVGQYF. CDR3 DNA sequence: TGTGCCAGCAGCTCTAGCGGGAGTGTCGGGCAGTACTTC. Using reference TRBV7-9 and TRBJ2-7 for the parts outside the CDR3, the full variable domain is DTGVSQNPRHKITKRGQNVTFRCDPISEHNRLYWYRQTLGQGPEFLTYFQNEAQLEKSRLLSDRFSAERPKGSFSTLEIQRTEQGDSAMYLCASSSSGSVGQYFGPGTRLTVT.

The rearrangement links TRBV4-1 to TRBJ2-1; 9 nucleotides match TRBD1. Germline trimming cut 0 bases from V and 6 bases from J; bases unmatched to any gene: 6. Germline lookup yields CDR1 MGHRA and CDR2 YSYEKL. The CDR3 is 16 amino acids. CDR3 sequence reads: CASSQEGQGLLNEQFF. In nucleotides, the CDR3 is TGCGCCAGCAGCCAAGAGGGACAGGGCCTTCTCAATGAGCAGTTCTTC.

V and J are TRBV5-4 and TRBJ2-1; D possibly corresponds to TRBD2 (6 bases). The CDR3 is 12 amino acids. V lost 5 bases, J lost 15 bases, and 18 bases lay in between. Germline loops: CDR1 SGHNT, CDR2 YYREEE (reference sequence). CDR3 nucleotide sequence: TGTGCCAGCAGATCGGGGACTGATTTTCTGTTCTTC. The encoded protein is CASRSGTDFLFF.

The chain recombines TRBV23-1 with TRBJ2-1, with 10 bases lining up with TRBD2. TRBV23-1 carries the ORF label, with uncertain function. Trimming took 0 bases from V and 0 from J; bases not matched to a gene: 11. This CDR3 has 20 amino acids. CDR3 residues: CASSQSWGSGRISSYNEQFF. The CDR3 DNA sequence: TGCGCCAGCAGTCAATCGTGGGGTAGCGGGAGGATCAGCTCCTACAATGAGCAGTTCTTC.

This clone was seen only a few times. The J gene is TRBJ2-7, the V gene TRBV5-5; tentatively, D is TRBD1 (6 bases). The CDR3 has 15 residues. V was trimmed by 4 bases and J by 1 base, leaving 15 bases between them. CDR1 is SGHKS and CDR2 is YYEKEE in the germline V gene (reference sequence). The CDR3 is CASSGAGALSYEQYV. CDR3 DNA sequence: TGTGCCAGCAGCGGAGCAGGGGCATTGTCCTACGAGCAGTACGTC.

The rearrangement uses TRBV12-5 and TRBJ2-1, with TRBD2 matching over 16 bases. Trimming at V came to 1 base and at J to 2 bases, leaving 8 bases not matched to a gene. Germline V gene lookup returns CDR1 LGHNT and CDR2 FRNRAP. The CDR3 sequence is 20 residues long. As DNA, the CDR3 is TGTGCTAGTGGTTTGGGCCCGGGACTAGCGGGAGGGCGCCCCTACAATGAGCAGTTCTTC. This gives the protein CASGLGPGLAGGRPYNEQFF. Based on the CDR3 plus reference TRBV12-5 and TRBJ2-1, the full variable domain is DARVTQTPRHKVTEMGQEVTMRCQPILGHNTVFWYRQTMMQGLELLAYFRNRAPLDDSGMPKDRFSAEMPDATLATLKIQPSEPRDSAVYFCASGLGPGLAGGRPYNEQFFGPGTRLTVL.

This chain joins TRBV5-1 and TRBJ2-6; tentative D call: TRBD1 (5 bases). The V gene lost 3 bases and the J gene lost 0 bases, with 13 bases spanning the gap. Germline CDR1 reads SGHRS; CDR2 reads YFSETQ. The CDR3 totals 17 residues. The CDR3 protein is CASSSQGSRSGANVLTF. As DNA, the CDR3 is TGCGCCAGCAGCTCGCAGGGTAGTCGCTCTGGGGCCAACGTCCTGACTTTC.

V is TRBV30 and J is TRBJ1-1; D ambiguous. V dropped 1 base and J dropped 8 bases, with 17 bases sitting between them. CDR3 size: 14 residues. CDR1 and CDR2 from the germline V gene are GTSNPN and SVGIG (reference sequence). Written as DNA, the CDR3 is TGTGCCTGGAGTGGCAGCCTGGCTGCCGGGGAAGCTTTCTTT. It translates to CAWSGSLAAGEAFF.

The rearrangement links TRBV13 to TRBJ1-1; the match to TRBD1 covers 7 bases. V trimming: 5 bases; J trimming: 1 base; junction bases outside the gene matches: 4. Germline CDR1 PRHDT, CDR2 FYEKMQ (reference sequence). The length of the CDR3 is 14 residues. Written as DNA, the CDR3 is TGTGCCAGCAGCCCGGGACAGCAGAACACTGAAGCTTTCTTT. The encoded protein is CASSPGQQNTEAFF.

The chain has TRBV7-9 and TRBJ2-4, with D unresolved. The CDR3 length is 15 residues. Germline V gene lookup returns CDR1 SEHNR and CDR2 FQNEAQ (reference sequence). V lost 4 bases to trimming and J lost 0 bases, with 10 bases between them. This CDR3 reads CASSSIRLAKNIQYF. The DNA of the CDR3 is TGTGCCAGCAGCTCAATAAGACTAGCCAAAAACATTCAGTACTTC.

This rearrangement joins TRBV27 to TRBJ1-2, with 7 positions matching TRBD1. The CDR3 sequence is 15 residues long. Germline V gives CDR1 MNHEY, CDR2 SMNVEV (reference sequence). The V and J ends lost 0 bases and 2 bases, in that order; junction bases with no gene match: 3. CDR3 sequence: CASSLSLDRNYGYTF. The DNA of the CDR3 is TGTGCCAGCAGTTTATCGCTGGACAGGAACTATGGCTACACCTTC.

On this clone itself: The sample has other DNA sequences that encode this CDR3 too. This chain joins TRBV6-5 and TRBJ1-1; TRBD1 agrees at 9 bases. The CDR3 runs 13 residues. Germline V lookup: CDR1 MNHEY, CDR2 SVGAGI. Trimming cost V 7 bases and J 5 bases; bases outside gene matches: 5. The CDR3 DNA reads as TGTGCCAGCACCTTAGACAGGGGGACTGAAGCTTTCTTT. Translation: CASTLDRGTEAFF.

The CDR3 DNA reads TGTGCCAGCAGCTTGACAGGGGTGAACACTGAAGCTTTCTTT. It translates to CASSLTGVNTEAFF. The chain is built from TRBV7-9 and TRBJ1-1; 8 bases align to TRBD1. J lost 0 bases, V lost 3 bases, and 0 bases had no gene match. The germline V gene has CDR1 SEHNR and CDR2 FQNEAQ (reference sequence). The CDR3 is 14 residues long. Using reference TRBV7-9 and TRBJ1-1 for the parts outside the CDR3, the full variable domain is DTGVSQNPRHKITKRGQNVTFRCDPISEHNRLYWYRQTLGQGPEFLTYFQNEAQLEKSRLLSDRFSAERPKGSFSTLEIQRTEQGDSAMYLCASSLTGVNTEAFFGQGTRLTVV.

The J gene is TRBJ1-3, the V gene TRBV12-3 or TRBV12-4, with TRBD1 as a possible D gene (6 bases). Trimming removed 1 base at V and 6 bases at J, with 7 bases between. The CDR3 length is 13 residues. CDR3 amino acids: CASSLGGQNTIYF. DNA for the CDR3: TGTGCCAGCAGTTTAGGGGGACAAAACACCATATATTTT.

The CDR3 DNA reads TGTGCCAGCAGCCTCGACAGGGGAGATGGCTACACCTTC. Protein: CASSLDRGDGYTF. V usage is TRBV5-6 and J usage is TRBJ1-2, with 8 positions matching TRBD1. CDR1 is SGHDT, CDR2 YYEEEE, per germline. The CDR3 has 13 residues. Losses at the gene ends were 4 bases for V and 6 bases for J; bases not matched to a gene: 5.

This chain connects TRBV5-5 to TRBJ2-2, with TRBD1 matching 9 bases. Germline V lookup: CDR1 SGHKS, CDR2 YYEKEE (reference sequence). Germline trimming cut 4 bases from V and 3 bases from J; bases unmatched to any gene: 10. CDR3 length: 17 amino acids. CDR3 nucleotide sequence: TGTGCCAGCAGCATGGCCTTGGGACAGGGAGACACCGGGGAGCTGTTTTTT. Translation: CASSMALGQGDTGELFF. Full variable domain (rest looked up from reference TRBV5-5 and TRBJ2-2): DAGVTQSPTHLIKTRGQQVTLRCSPISGHKSVSWYQQVLGQGPQFIFQYYEKEERGRGNFPDRFSARQFPNYSSELNVNALLLGDSALYLCASSMALGQGDTGELFFGEGSRLTVL.

The chain recombines TRBV11-2 with TRBJ2-7, with a tentative D call TRBD1 (5 bases). The V and J ends lost 5 bases and 9 bases respectively, with 14 bases between them. Germline V gives CDR1 SGHAT, CDR2 FQNNGV. CDR3 length equals 12 residues. CDR3 in DNA: TGTGCCAGCAGCCCTTCACAGGTGAGGCAGTACGTC. This gives the protein CASSPSQVRQYV.

This rearrangement joins TRBV27 to TRBJ2-1, with TRBD2 matching 7 bases. Trimming cost V 2 bases and J 0 bases; bases outside gene matches: 10. The CDR3 loop spans 18 amino acids. CDR1 and CDR2 from the germline V gene are MNHEY and SMNVEV (reference sequence). CDR3 coding DNA: TGTGCCAGCAGTTTAGCCTTAGCTAGCGGAAGCTCCTACAATGAGCAGTTCTTC. It translates to CASSLALASGSSYNEQFF.

The chain joins TRBV5-1 to TRBJ2-3; possibly TRBD2 for D (6 bases). V was cut by 1 base and J by 0 bases, with 9 bases left in between. The CDR3 loop spans 15 amino acids. Germline V CDR1 and CDR2: SGHRS, YFSETQ. The CDR3 loop reads CASSLSGSSTDTQYF. The DNA for the CDR3 is TGCGCCAGCAGCTTGTCCGGGAGCAGCACAGATACGCAGTATTTT.

This chain uses TRBV30 with TRBJ2-1; maybe TRBD1 (6 bases). This CDR3 is built from 14 residues. Trimming shortened V by 7 bases and J by 0 bases, and 13 bases separated the two germline ends. CDR1 is GTSNPN, CDR2 SVGIG, per germline (reference sequence). The CDR3: CASIRQASYNEQFF. CDR3 coding DNA: TGTGCCTCTATCCGACAGGCCTCCTACAATGAGCAGTTCTTC.

V is TRBV14 and J is TRBJ2-1, with a weak D call TRBD2 (6 bases). CDR1 is SGHDN and CDR2 is FVKESK in the germline V gene. The CDR3 extends over 15 amino acids. Trimming pared 0 bases from V and 2 bases from J, leaving 8 bases between. The CDR3 DNA follows: TGTGCCAGCAGCCAAGAAGGAGGGACCTACAATGAGCAGTTCTTC. This gives the protein CASSQEGGTYNEQFF.

The chain links TRBV12-5 to TRBJ1-1; D is undetermined. Per the germline V gene, CDR1 is LGHNT and CDR2 is FRNRAP. Deletions cut 1 base from V and 4 bases from J, with 7 bases between. The CDR3 sequence is 13 residues long. The CDR3 bases are TGTGCTAGTGGTTTGGGACTTGCCACTGAAGCTTTCTTT. It yields the protein CASGLGLATEAFF. Variable domain in full (rest from reference TRBV12-5 and TRBJ1-1): DARVTQTPRHKVTEMGQEVTMRCQPILGHNTVFWYRQTMMQGLELLAYFRNRAPLDDSGMPKDRFSAEMPDATLATLKIQPSEPRDSAVYFCASGLGLATEAFFGQGTRLTVV.

The rearrangement links TRBV30 to TRBJ1-1; a weak D match, TRBD1 (5 bases). The V end was cut by 3 bases, the J end by 1 base, with 15 bases between. The length of the CDR3 is 15 residues. CDR1 and CDR2 from the germline V gene are GTSNPN and SVGIG (reference sequence). CDR3 sequence reads: CAWRLVRQSNTEAFF. As DNA, the CDR3 is TGTGCCTGGAGACTCGTTCGACAGTCGAACACTGAAGCTTTCTTT.